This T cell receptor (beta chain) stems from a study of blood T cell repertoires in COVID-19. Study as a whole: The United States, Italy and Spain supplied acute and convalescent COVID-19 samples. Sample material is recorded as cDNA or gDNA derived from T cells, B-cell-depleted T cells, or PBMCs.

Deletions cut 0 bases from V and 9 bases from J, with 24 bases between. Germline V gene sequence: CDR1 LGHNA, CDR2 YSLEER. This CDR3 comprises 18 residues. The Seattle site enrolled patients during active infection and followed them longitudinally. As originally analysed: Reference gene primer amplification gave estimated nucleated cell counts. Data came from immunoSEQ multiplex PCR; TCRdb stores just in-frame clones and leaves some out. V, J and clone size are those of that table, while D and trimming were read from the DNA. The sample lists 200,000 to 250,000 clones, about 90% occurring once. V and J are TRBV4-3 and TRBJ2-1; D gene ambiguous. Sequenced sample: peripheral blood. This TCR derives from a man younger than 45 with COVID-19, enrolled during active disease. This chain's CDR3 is CASSQEKTTSTLGFEQFF. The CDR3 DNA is TGCGCCAGCAGCCAAGAAAAAACTACATCGACCCTCGGCTTTGAGCAGTTCTTC.